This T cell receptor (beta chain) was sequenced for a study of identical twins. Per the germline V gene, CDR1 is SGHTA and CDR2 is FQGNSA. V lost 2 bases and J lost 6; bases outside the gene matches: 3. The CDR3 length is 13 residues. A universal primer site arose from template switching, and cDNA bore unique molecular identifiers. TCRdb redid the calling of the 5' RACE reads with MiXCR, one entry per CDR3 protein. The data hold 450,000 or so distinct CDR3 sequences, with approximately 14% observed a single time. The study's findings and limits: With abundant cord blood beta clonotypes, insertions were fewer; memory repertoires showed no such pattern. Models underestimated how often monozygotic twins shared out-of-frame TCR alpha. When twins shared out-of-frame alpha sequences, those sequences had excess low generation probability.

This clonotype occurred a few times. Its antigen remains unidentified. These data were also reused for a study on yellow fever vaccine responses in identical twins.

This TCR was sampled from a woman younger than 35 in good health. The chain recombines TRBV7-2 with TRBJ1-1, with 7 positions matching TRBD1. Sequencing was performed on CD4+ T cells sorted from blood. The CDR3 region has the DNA TGTGCCAGCAGCTTAACTCAGGGGGCTGAAGCTTTCTTT. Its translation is CASSLTQGAEAFF.